This note documents a single T cell receptor (beta chain) sequence. The antigen remains unidentified. The observed sequence ends 3 residues before the CDR3 terminus, with the missing tail filled in from the germline J gene. The data derive from a study of T cells in women clearing cervical HPV infection. Background on the study: Controls' single incident HPV16 infection cleared within 12 months without precancer.

The CDR3 is 16 amino acids. Germline V CDR1 and CDR2: ENHRY, SYGVKD. Study-wide results and caveats: T-cell numbers per sample were unknown and may explain richness differences. CIN3+ cases had significantly higher TCR repertoire richness than controls, but evenness did not differ.

Method: immunoSEQ multiplex PCR; TCRdb's copy keeps in-frame clones and lacks some. The sample table includes tens of thousands of clones. The chain uses TRBV10-3 and TRBJ2-3; 7 bases fit TRBD2. The sequence came from a woman aged 18 to 75 with a cervical HPV16 infection that either progressed to CIN3+ or cleared (not recorded which). Material for sequencing was blood buffy coat. CDR3 sequence reads: CAIRRGLVPATETQYF. The sequenced part of the CDR3 DNA is TGTGCCATCAGAAGAGGACTAGTTCCTGCAACTGAGACG.